Sequencing of this T cell receptor beta chain was carried out in a study of CD8 T cells in Susac syndrome. Study-level findings and limits: In Susac syndrome, CD8+ expansion was highest in TEMRA and active disease. Susac-specific public clones in total CD8+ repertoires numbered sixteen; in CD8+ TEMRA repertoires, they numbered about five.

For this clonotype: Antigen unknown.

An input of roughly 0.45 to 1 ug of RNA was subjected to reverse transcription using random hexamers. TCRdb used MiXCR to reprocess the immunoSEQ multiplex PCR reads, holding one entry per CDR3 protein. The repertoire holds around 110,000 distinct CDR3 sequences, with 94% as singletons. Germline V gene data show CDR1 as SQVTM and CDR2 as ANQGSEA. The V gene lost 4 bases and the J gene lost 4 bases, with 5 bases spanning the gap. The CDR3 runs 11 residues. TCR beta sequences were obtained from blood CD8+ and CD4+ T cells. Isolation of CD8+ and CD4+ T cells was performed negatively, whereas enrichment of TEMRA cells was done by FACS.

The chain recombines TRBV29-1 with TRBJ1-3; no reliable D call. Sequenced sample: CD8+ T cells from PBMCs. The receptor was isolated from a human donor with Susac syndrome. For the CDR3, the DNA is TGCAGCGTTGTGGAGGGAAACACCATATATTTT. This encodes CSVVEGNTIYF.